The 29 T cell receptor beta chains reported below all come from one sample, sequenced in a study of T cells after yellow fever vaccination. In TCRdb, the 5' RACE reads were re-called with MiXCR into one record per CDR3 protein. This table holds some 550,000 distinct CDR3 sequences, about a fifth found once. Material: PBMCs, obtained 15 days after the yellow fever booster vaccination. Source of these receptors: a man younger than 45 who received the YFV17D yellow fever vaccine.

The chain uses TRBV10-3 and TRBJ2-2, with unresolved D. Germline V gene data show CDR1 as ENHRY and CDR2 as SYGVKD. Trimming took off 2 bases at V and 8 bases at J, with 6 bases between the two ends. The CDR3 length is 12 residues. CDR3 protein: CAISEDEGELFF. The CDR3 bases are TGTGCCATCAGTGAGGATGAGGGGGAGCTGTTTTTT.

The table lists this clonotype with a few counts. Here the CDR3 DNA reads TGTGCCAGCAAGGCAGATACGCAGTATTTT. Amino acid sequence: CASKADTQYF. This sequence joins TRBV6-1 and TRBJ2-3; D unclear. CDR1 MNHNS and CDR2 SASEGT come from the germline V gene. The ends were cut back, 7 bases at V and 4 bases at J, with 3 bases in the middle. The CDR3 sequence is 10 residues long.

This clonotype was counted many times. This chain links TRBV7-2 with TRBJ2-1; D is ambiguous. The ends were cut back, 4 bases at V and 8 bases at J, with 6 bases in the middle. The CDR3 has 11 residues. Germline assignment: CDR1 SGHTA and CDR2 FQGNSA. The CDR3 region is CASSSDYEQFF. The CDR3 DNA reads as TGTGCCAGCAGCTCCGATTATGAGCAGTTCTTC.

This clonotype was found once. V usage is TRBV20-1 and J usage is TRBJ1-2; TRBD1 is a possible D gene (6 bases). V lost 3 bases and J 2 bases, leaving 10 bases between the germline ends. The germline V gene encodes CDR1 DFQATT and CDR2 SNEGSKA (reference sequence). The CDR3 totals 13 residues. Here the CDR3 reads CSASTTGNYGYTF. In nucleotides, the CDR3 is TGCAGTGCTAGCACTACAGGGAACTATGGCTACACCTTC.

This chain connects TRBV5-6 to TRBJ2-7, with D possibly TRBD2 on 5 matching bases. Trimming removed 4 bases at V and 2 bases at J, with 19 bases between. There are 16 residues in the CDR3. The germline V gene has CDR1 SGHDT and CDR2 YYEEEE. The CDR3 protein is CASSAGERTGTYEQYF. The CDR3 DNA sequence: TGTGCCAGCAGCGCCGGGGAAAGGACGGGAACCTACGAGCAGTACTTC.

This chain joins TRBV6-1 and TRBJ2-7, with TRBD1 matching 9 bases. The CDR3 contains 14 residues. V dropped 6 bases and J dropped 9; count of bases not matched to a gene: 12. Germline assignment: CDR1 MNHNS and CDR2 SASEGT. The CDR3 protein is CASSPGTGIPGQYF. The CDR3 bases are TGTGCCAGCAGCCCCGGGACAGGGATACCAGGGCAGTACTTC.

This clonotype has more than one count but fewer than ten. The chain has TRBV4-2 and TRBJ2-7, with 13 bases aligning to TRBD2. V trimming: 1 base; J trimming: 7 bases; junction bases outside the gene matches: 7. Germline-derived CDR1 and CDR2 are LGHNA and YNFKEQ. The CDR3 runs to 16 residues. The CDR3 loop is CASSQGTSGSSWEQYF. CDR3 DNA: TGTGCCAGCAGCCAAGGGACTAGCGGGAGTTCTTGGGAGCAGTACTTC.

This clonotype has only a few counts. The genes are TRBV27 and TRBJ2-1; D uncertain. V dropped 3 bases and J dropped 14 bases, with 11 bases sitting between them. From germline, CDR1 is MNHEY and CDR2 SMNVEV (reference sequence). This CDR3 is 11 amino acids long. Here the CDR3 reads CASSFGGVEFF. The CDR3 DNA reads TGTGCCAGCAGTTTTGGTGGCGTCGAGTTCTTC.

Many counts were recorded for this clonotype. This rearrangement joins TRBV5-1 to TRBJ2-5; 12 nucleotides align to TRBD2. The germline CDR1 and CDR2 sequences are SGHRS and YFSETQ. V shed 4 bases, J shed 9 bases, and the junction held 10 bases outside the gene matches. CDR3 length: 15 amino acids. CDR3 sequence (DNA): TGCGCCAGCAGCCCGACTAGCGGGGGCCTTGGGGCCCAGTACTTC. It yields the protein CASSPTSGGLGAQYF.

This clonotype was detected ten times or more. This CDR3 reads CASIEQAGGGYTF. The CDR3 coding sequence is TGTGCCAGCATCGAACAGGCCGGGGGTGGCTACACCTTC. The chain couples TRBV2 to TRBJ1-2; D possibly corresponds to TRBD1 (5 bases). This CDR3 contains 13 residues. Trimming stripped 7 bases from V and 7 bases from J, with 16 bases between. Germline CDR1 SNHLY, CDR2 FYNNEI.

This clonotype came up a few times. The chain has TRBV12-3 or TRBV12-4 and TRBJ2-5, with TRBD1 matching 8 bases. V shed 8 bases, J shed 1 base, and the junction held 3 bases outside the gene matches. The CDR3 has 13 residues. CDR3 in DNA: TGTGCCAGCGGGGGGACAGGCCAAGAGACCCAGTACTTC. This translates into CASGGTGQETQYF.

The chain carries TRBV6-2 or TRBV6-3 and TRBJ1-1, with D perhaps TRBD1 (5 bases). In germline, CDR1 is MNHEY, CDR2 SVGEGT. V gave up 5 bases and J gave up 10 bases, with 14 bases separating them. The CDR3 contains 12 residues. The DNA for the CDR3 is TGTGCCAGCAGTAACCCGGGACCGGGAGCTTTCTTT. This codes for CASSNPGPGAFF.

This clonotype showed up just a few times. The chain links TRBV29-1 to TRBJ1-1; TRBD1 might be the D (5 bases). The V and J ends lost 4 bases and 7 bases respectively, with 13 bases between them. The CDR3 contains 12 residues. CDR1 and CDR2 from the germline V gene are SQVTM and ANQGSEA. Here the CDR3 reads CSVGDRLGEAFF. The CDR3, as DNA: TGCAGCGTTGGGGACCGATTGGGTGAAGCTTTCTTT.

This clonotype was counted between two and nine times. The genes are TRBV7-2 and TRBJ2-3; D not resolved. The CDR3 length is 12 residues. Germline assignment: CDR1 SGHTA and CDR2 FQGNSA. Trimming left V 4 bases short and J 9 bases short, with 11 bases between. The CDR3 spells CASSSFQGTQYF. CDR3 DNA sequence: TGTGCCAGCAGCTCTTTCCAAGGAACGCAGTATTTT.

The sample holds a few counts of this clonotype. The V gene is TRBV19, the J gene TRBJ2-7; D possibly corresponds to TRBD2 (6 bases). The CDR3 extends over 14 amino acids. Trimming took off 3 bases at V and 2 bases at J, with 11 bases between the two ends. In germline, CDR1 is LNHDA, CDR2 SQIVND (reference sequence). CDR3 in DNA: TGTGCCAGTAGTATGCTCGGGAGACCCTACGAGCAGTACTTC. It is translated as CASSMLGRPYEQYF.

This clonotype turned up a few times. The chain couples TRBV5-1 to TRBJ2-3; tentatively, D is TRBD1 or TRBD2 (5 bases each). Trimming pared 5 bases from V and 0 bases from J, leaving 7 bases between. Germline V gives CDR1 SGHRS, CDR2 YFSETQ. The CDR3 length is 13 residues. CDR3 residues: CASREGSTDTQYF. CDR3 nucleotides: TGCGCCAGCAGAGAGGGGAGCACAGATACGCAGTATTTT.

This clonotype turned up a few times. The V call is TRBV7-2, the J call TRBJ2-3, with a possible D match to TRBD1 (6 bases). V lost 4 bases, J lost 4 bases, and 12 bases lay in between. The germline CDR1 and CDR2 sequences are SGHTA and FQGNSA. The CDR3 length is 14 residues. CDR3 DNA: TGTGCCAGCAGCTCCCAGGGGCGGTCAGATACGCAGTATTTT. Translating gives CASSSQGRSDTQYF.

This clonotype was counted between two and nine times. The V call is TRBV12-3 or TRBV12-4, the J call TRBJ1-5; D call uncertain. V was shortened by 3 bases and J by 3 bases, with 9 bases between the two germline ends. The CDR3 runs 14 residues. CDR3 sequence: CASSFNGLNQPQHF. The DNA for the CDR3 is TGTGCCAGCAGTTTTAACGGGCTCAATCAGCCCCAGCATTTT.

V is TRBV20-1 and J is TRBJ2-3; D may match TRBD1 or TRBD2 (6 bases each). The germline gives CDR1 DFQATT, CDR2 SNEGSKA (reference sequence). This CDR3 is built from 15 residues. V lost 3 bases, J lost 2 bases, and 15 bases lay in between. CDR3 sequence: CSASRTGATTDTQYF. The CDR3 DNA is TGCAGTGCTAGCCGGACGGGGGCGACCACAGATACGCAGTATTTT.

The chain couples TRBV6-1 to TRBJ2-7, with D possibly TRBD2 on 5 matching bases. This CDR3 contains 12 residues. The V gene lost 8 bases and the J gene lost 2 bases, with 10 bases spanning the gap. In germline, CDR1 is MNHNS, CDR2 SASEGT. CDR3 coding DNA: TGTGCCAGCGCGGGTCTAACCTACGAGCAGTACTTC. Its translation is CASAGLTYEQYF.

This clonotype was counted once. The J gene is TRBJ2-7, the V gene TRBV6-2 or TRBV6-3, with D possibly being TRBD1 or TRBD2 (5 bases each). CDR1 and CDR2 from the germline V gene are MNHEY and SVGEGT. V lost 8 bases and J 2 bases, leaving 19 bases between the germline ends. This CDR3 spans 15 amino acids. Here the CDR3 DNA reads TGTGCCAGCGCCCCGATCGGGACGGTACCCTACGAGCAGTACTTC. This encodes CASAPIGTVPYEQYF.

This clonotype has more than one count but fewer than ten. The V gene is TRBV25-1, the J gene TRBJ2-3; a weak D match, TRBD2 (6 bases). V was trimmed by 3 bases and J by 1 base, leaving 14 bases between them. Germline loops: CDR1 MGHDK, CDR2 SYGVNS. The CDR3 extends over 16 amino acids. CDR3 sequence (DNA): TGTGCCAGCAGTGACGTCATGGGAGGTGGCACAGATACGCAGTATTTT. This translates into CASSDVMGGGTDTQYF.

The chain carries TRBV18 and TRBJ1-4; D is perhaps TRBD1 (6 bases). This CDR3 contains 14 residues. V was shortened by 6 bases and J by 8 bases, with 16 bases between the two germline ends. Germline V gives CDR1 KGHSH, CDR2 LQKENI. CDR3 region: CASSRDPQGEKLFF. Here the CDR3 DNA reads TGTGCCAGCTCTCGGGACCCACAGGGCGAAAAACTGTTTTTT. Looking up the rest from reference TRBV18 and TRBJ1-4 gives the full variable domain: NAGVMQNPRHLVRRRGQEARLRCSPMKGHSHVYWYRQLPEEGLKFMVYLQKENIIDESGMPKERFSAEFPKEGPSILRIQQVVRGDSAAYFCASSRDPQGEKLFFGSGTQLSVL.

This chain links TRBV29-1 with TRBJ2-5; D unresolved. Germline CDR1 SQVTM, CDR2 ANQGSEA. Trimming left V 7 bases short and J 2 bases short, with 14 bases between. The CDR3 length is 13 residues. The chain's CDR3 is CSALGGYQETQYF. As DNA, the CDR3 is TGCAGCGCCCTGGGCGGATATCAAGAGACCCAGTACTTC.

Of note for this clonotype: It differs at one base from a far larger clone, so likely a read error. The CDR3 sequence: CASSLDSHEQYF. The CDR3 nucleotides are TGTGCCAGCAGCTTAGACTCCCACGAGCAGTACTTC. This rearrangement joins TRBV7-9 to TRBJ2-7; D is unclear. CDR1 SEHNR and CDR2 FQNEAQ come from the germline V gene (reference sequence). This CDR3 has 12 residues.

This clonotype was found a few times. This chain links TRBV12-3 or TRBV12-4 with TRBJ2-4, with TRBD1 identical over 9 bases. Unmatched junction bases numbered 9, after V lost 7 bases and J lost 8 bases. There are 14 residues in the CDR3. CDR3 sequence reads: CASTPTGGVDIQYF. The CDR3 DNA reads TGTGCCAGCACTCCGACAGGGGGAGTAGACATTCAGTACTTC.

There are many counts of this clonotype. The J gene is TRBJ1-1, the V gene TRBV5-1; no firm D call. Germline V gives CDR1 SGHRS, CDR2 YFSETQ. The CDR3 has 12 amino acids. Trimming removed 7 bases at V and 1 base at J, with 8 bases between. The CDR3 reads CASLPTNTEAFF. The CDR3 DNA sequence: TGCGCCAGCCTACCGACGAACACTGAAGCTTTCTTT.

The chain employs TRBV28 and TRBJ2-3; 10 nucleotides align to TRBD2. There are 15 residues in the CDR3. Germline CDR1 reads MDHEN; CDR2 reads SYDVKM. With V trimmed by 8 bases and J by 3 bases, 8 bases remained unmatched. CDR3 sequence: CASPPAGGRTDTQYF. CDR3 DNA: TGTGCCAGCCCCCCAGCGGGAGGGAGGACAGATACGCAGTATTTT. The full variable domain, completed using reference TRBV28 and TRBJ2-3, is DVKVTQSSRYLVKRTGEKVFLECVQDMDHENMFWYRQDPGLGLRLIYFSYDVKMKEKGDIPEGYSVSREKKERFSLILESASTNQTSMYLCASPPAGGRTDTQYFGPGTRLTVL.

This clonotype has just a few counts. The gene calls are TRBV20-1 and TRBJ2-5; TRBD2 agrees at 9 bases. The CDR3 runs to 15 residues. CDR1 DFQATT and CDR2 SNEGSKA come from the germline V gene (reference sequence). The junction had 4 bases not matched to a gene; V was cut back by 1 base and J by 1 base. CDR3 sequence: CSARVLAGIQETQYF. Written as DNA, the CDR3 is TGCAGTGCTAGAGTCCTAGCGGGAATCCAAGAGACCCAGTACTTC.